This TCR beta chain was found in a study of cytomegalovirus exposure and HLA in healthy donors. Study in general: Genotyping of 300 to 450 donors showed that roughly 80% belonged to the Caucasian-associated ancestry cluster.

PCR amplification relied on 60 Vbeta primers (plus 13 Jbeta primers). TCRdb's table, derived via immunoSEQ multiplex PCR, lists solely in-frame clones and lacks some. In the table there are 75,000 to 100,000 clones, about 80% of which are singletons. CDR3 size: 15 residues. V lost 6 bases and J 2 bases, leaving 14 bases between the germline ends. CDR1 is KGHSH and CDR2 is LQKENI in the germline V gene. Sequenced: PBMCs. This sequence originates from a man younger than 35 in good health and CMV-seropositive. The V gene is TRBV18, the J gene TRBJ2-1; D gene unclear. In DNA form, the CDR3 reads TGTGCCAGCTCCCCCGCAGGTACTGCCTACAATGAGCAGTTCTTC. Translation: CASSPAGTAYNEQFF.